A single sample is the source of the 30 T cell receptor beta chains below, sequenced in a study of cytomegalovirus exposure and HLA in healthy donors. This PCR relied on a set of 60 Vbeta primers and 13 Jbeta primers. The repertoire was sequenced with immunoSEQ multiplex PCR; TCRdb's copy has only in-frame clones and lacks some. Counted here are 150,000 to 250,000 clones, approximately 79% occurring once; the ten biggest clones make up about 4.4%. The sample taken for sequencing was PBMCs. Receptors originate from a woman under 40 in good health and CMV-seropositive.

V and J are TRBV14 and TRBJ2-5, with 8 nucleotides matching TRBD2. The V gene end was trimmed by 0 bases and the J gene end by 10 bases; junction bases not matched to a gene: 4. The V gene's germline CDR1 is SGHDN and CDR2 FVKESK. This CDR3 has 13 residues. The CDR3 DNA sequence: TGTGCCAGCAGCCAAGATCGGGCGGGAGGCCAGTACTTC. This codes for CASSQDRAGGQYF.

This chain's CDR3 is CASSQGSRYGYTF. For the CDR3, the DNA is TGTGCCAGCAGCCAAGGTAGCAGATATGGCTACACCTTC. V usage is TRBV14 and J usage is TRBJ1-2, with unresolved D. The CDR3 length is 13 residues. V was pared by 1 base and J by 5 bases, with 8 bases between. Germline values: CDR1 SGHDN, CDR2 FVKESK.

The CDR3 DNA reads TGCGCCAGCAGCCAAGGTACAGGGGATCAGCCCCAGCATTTT. Translation gives CASSQGTGDQPQHF. The rearrangement joins TRBV4-1 to TRBJ1-5; 7 positions match TRBD1. J gave up 5 bases and V 1 base, and 2 bases lay outside the gene matches. This CDR3 has 14 residues. From germline, CDR1 is MGHRA and CDR2 YSYEKL.

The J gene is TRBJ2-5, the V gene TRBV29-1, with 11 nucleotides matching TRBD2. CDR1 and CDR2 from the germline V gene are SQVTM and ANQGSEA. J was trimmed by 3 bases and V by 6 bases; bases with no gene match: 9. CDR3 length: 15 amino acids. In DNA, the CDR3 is TGCAGCGTGGTACTAGCGGGGGACTCGGAAGAGACCCAGTACTTC. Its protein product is CSVVLAGDSEETQYF.

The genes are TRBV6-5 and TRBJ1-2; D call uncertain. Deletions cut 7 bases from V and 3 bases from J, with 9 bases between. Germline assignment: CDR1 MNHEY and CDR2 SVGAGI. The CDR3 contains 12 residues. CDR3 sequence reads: CASTGWDYGYTF. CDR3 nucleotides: TGTGCCAGCACAGGATGGGACTATGGCTACACCTTC.

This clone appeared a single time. The CDR3 bases are TGTGCCAGCGGGCGACTAGCGGTTGGGGAGACCCAGTACTTC. Residues: CASGRLAVGETQYF. The chain recombines TRBV6-6 with TRBJ2-5; 9 bases align to TRBD2. The germline gives CDR1 MNHNY, CDR2 SVGAGI (reference sequence). This CDR3 has 14 amino acids. V gave up 8 bases and J gave up 5 bases; unmatched junction bases: 9.

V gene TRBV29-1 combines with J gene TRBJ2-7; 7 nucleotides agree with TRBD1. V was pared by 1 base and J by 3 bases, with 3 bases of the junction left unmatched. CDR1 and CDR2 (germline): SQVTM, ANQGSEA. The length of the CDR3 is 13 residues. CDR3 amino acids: CSVEGGQIYEQYF. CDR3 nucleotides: TGCAGCGTTGAAGGGGGACAGATCTACGAGCAGTACTTC.

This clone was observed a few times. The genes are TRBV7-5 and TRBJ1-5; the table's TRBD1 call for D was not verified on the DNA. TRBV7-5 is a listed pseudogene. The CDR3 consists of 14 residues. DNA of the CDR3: TGTGCCAGAAGCGACAGGGTCAGCAATCAGCCCCAGCATTTT. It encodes CARSDRVSNQPQHF.

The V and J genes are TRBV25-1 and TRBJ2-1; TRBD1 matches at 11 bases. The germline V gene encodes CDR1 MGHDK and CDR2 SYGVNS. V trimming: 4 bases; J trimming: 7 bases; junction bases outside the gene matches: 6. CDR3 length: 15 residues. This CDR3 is CASSAGTGGRNEQFF. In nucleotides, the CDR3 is TGTGCCAGCAGTGCCGGGACAGGGGGGCGGAATGAGCAGTTCTTC.

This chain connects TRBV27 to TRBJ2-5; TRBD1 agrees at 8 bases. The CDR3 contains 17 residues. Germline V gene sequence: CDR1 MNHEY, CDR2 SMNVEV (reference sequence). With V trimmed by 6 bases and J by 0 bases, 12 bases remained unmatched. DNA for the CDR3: TGTGCCAGCAGACCCGACAGGGGTGATTTAGACCAAGAGACCCAGTACTTC. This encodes CASRPDRGDLDQETQYF.

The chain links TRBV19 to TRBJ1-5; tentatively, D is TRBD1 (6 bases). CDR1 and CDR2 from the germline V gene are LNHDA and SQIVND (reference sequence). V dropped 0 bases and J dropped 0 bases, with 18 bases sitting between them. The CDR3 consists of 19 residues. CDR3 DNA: TGTGCCAGTAGTATAGAAATCGCGACAGGCGGTTATAGCAATCAGCCCCAGCATTTT. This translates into CASSIEIATGGYSNQPQHF.

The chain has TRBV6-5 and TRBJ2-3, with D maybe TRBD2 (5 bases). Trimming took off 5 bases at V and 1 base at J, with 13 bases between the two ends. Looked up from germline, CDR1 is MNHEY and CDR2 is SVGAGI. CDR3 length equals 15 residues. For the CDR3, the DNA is TGTGCCAGCAGTCCCTGGACCGGGGGCACAGATACGCAGTATTTT. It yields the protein CASSPWTGGTDTQYF.

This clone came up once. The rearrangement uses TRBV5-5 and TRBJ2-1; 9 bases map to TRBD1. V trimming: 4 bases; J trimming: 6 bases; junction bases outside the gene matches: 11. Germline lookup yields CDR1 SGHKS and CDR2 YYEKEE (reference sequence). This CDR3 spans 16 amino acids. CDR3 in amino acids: CASSRRGQGTFNEQFF. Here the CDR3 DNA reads TGTGCCAGCAGCCGGCGTGGACAGGGGACCTTCAATGAGCAGTTCTTC. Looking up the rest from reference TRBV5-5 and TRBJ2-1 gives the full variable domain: DAGVTQSPTHLIKTRGQQVTLRCSPISGHKSVSWYQQVLGQGPQFIFQYYEKEERGRGNFPDRFSARQFPNYSSELNVNALLLGDSALYLCASSRRGQGTFNEQFFGPGTRLTVL.

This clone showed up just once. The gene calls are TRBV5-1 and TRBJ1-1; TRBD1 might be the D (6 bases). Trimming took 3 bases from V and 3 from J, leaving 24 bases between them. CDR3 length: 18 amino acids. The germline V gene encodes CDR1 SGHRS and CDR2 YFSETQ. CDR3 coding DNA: TGCGCCAGCAGCTCACGCACACCTTTCACAGGGTTCTACACTGAAGCTTTCTTT. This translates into CASSSRTPFTGFYTEAFF.

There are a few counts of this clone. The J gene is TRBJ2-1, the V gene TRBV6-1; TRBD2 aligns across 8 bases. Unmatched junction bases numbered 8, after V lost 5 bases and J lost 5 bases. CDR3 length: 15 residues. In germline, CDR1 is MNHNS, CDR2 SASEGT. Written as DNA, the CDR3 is TGTGCCAGCAGTACGATAGCGGGGTCCGACAATGAGCAGTTCTTC. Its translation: CASSTIAGSDNEQFF.

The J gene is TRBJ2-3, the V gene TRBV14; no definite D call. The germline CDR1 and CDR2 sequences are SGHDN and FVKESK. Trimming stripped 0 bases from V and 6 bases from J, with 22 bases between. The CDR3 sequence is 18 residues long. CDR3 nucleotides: TGTGCCAGCAGCCAAGAGAATCCACTACGCCGAAAGAGCGATACGCAGTATTTT. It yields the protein CASSQENPLRRKSDTQYF.

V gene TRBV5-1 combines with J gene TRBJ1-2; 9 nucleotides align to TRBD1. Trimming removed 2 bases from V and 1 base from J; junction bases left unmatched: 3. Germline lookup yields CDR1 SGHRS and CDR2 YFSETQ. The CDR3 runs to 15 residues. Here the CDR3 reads CASSFLGQGNYGYTF. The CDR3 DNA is TGCGCCAGCAGCTTCCTGGGACAGGGTAACTATGGCTACACCTTC.

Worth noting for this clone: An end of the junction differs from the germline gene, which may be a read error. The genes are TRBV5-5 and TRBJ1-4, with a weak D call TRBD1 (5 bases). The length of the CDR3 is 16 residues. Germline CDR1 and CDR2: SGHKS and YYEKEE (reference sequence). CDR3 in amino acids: CASSPEGTLTSEKLFF. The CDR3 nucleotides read TGTGCCAGCAGCCCGGAGGGGACCCTAACTAGTGAAAAACTGTTTTTT.

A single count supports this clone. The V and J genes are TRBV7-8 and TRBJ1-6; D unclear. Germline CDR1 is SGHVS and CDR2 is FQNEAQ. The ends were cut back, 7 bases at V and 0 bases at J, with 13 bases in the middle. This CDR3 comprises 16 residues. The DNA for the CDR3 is TGTGCCAGCACCTCAAGTTCGAGCTCCTATAATTCACCCCTCCACTTT. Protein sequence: CASTSSSSSYNSPLHF.

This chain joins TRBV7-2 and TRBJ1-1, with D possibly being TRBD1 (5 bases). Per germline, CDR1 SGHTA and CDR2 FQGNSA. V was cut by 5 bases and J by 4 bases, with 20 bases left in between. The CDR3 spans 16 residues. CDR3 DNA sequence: TGTGCCAGCAGCCCAGGTCTGGGTAAGGGGTTCACTGAAGCTTTCTTT. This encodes CASSPGLGKGFTEAFF.

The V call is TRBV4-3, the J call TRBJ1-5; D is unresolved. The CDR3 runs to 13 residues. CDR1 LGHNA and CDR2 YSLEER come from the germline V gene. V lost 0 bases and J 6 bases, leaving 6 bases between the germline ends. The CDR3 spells CASSQDLSQPQHF. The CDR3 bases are TGCGCCAGCAGCCAAGATCTAAGTCAGCCCCAGCATTTT.

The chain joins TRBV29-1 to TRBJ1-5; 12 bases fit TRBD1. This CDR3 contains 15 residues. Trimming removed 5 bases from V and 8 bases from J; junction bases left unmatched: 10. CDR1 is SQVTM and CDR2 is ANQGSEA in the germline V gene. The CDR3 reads CSVKPGQGAWEPQHF. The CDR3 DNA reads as TGCAGCGTTAAACCGGGACAGGGGGCTTGGGAGCCCCAGCATTTT. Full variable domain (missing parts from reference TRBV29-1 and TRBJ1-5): SAVISQKPSRDICQRGTSLTIQCQVDSQVTMMFWYRQQPGQSLTLIATANQGSEATYESGFVIDKFPISRPNLTFSTLTVSNMSPEDSSIYLCSVKPGQGAWEPQHFGDGTRLSIL.

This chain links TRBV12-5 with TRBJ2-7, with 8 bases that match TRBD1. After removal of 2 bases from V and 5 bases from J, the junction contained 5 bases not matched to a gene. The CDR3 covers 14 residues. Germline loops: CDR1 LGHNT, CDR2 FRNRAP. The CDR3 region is CASGLSGQGNEQYF. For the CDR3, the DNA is TGTGCTAGTGGTTTGAGTGGACAGGGAAACGAGCAGTACTTC. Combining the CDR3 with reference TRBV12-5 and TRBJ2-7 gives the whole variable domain DARVTQTPRHKVTEMGQEVTMRCQPILGHNTVFWYRQTMMQGLELLAYFRNRAPLDDSGMPKDRFSAEMPDATLATLKIQPSEPRDSAVYFCASGLSGQGNEQYFGPGTRLTVT.

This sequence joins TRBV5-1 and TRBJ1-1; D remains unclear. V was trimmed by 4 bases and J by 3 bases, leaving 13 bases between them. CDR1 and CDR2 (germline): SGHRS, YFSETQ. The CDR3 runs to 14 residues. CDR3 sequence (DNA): TGCGCCAGCAGCCGCGGCGGGGATTACACTGAAGCTTTCTTT. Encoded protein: CASSRGGDYTEAFF.

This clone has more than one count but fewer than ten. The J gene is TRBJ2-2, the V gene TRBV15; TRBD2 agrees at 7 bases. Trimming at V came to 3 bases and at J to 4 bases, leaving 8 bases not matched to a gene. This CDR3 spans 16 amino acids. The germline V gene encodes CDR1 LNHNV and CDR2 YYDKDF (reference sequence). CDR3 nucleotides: TGTGCCACCAGCAGTTGGACTAGTAGTAGCACCGGGGAGCTGTTTTTT. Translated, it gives CATSSWTSSSTGELFF. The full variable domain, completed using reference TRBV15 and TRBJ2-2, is DAMVIQNPRYQVTQFGKPVTLSCSQTLNHNVMYWYQQKSSQAPKLLFHYYDKDFNNEADTPDNFQSRRPNTSFCFLDIRSPGLGDTAMYLCATSSWTSSSTGELFFGEGSRLTVL.

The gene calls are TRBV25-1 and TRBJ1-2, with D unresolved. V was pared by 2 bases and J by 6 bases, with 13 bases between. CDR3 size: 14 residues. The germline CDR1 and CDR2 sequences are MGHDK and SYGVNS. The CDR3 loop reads CASSEKGAWDGYTF. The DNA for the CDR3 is TGTGCCAGCAGTGAAAAAGGAGCCTGGGATGGCTACACCTTC.

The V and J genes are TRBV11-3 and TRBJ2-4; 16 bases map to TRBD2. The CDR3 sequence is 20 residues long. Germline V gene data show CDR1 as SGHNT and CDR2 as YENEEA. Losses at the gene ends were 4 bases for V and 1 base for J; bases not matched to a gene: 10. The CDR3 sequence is CASSWGTSGRARGAKNIQYF. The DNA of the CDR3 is TGTGCCAGCAGCTGGGGGACTAGCGGGAGGGCCAGGGGGGCCAAAAACATTCAGTACTTC.

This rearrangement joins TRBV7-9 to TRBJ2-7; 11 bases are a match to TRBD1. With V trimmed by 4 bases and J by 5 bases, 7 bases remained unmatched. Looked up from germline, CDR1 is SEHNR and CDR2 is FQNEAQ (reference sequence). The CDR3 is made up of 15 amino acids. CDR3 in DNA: TGTGCCAGCAGCTCTAGGGACAGGGGGTTAGACGAGCAGTACTTC. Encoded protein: CASSSRDRGLDEQYF.

The chain's CDR3 is CASSETAMNTEAFF. The CDR3 DNA is TGTGCCAGCAGCGAGACAGCCATGAACACTGAAGCTTTCTTT. V and J are TRBV9 and TRBJ1-1, with a weak D call TRBD1 (5 bases). This CDR3 is 14 amino acids long. Germline V lookup: CDR1 SGDLS, CDR2 YYNGEE. The V gene lost 3 bases and the J gene lost 0 bases, with 9 bases spanning the gap.

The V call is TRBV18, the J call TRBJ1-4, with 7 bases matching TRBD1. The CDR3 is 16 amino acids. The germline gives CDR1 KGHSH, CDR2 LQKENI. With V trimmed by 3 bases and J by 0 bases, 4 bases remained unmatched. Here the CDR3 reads CASSPGTAATNEKLFF. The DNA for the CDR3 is TGTGCCAGCTCACCGGGGACAGCAGCAACTAATGAAAAACTGTTTTTT.